Listed below are T cell receptor beta chains from one sample, sequenced in a study of blood T cell repertoires in COVID-19. Sequencing used immunoSEQ multiplex PCR; TCRdb keeps in-frame clones, though not all of them. The sample holds about 170,000 clones, about 83% seen once. Material: peripheral blood. The receptors derive from a man aged 35 to 55 who had recovered from COVID-19. Both conserved end residues are part of each CDR3. The D gene is left open where the match is weak. Part of the rows lack a size; the others show once, few, many or a class for expanded clones.

size: .
V: TRBV5-6
D: TRBD1
J: TRBJ2-1
CDR3: CASSFETGGFIYNEQFF
DNA: TGTGCCAGCAGCTTTGAGACAGGGGGCTTCATCTACAATGAGCAGTTCTTC

size: .
V: TRBV28
D: TRBD1
J: TRBJ2-5
CDR3: CASSTGQLEETQYF
DNA: TGTGCCAGCAGTACGGGACAGCTGGAAGAGACCCAGTACTTC

size: few
V: TRBV27
D: .
J: TRBJ1-6
CDR3: CASRSTGSSYNSPLHF
DNA: TGTGCCAGCAGGTCCACAGGGAGCTCCTATAATTCACCCCTCCACTTT

size: few
V: TRBV5-1
D: .
J: TRBJ2-1
CDR3: CASSLAADNYNEQFF
DNA: TGCGCCAGCAGCTTGGCAGCGGATAACTACAATGAGCAGTTCTTC

size: .
V: TRBV4-2
D: TRBD1
J: TRBJ1-6
CDR3: CASSQGQENSPLHF
DNA: TGTGCCAGCAGCCAGGGACAGGAGAATTCACCCCTCCACTTT

size: .
V: TRBV29-1
D: .
J: TRBJ1-1
CDR3: CSAQKEGEAFF
DNA: TGCAGCGCCCAGAAGGAGGGTGAAGCTTTCTTT

size: .
V: TRBV18
D: .
J: TRBJ2-1
CDR3: CASSPPGHDNEQFF
DNA: TGTGCCAGCTCACCCCCGGGACATGACAATGAGCAGTTCTTC

size: .
V: TRBV6-5
D: .
J: TRBJ2-7
CDR3: CASSYYAGSENEQYF
DNA: TGTGCCAGCAGTTACTATGCGGGGAGTGAGAACGAGCAGTACTTC

size: few
V: TRBV6-6
D: TRBD1
J: TRBJ1-2
CDR3: CASSYTGTGGDGYTF
DNA: TGTGCCAGCAGTTACACCGGGACAGGGGGCGATGGCTACACCTTC

size: .
V: TRBV7-6
D: .
J: TRBJ2-2
CDR3: CASSLGVGQGYTGELFF
DNA: TGTGCCAGCAGCTTAGGTGTCGGGCAGGGATACACCGGGGAGCTGTTTTTT

size: .
V: TRBV5-1
D: TRBD1
J: TRBJ1-1
CDR3: CASSLDGQEVEAFF
DNA: TGCGCCAGCAGCTTGGACGGACAGGAGGTTGAAGCTTTCTTT

size: .
V: TRBV28
D: TRBD2
J: TRBJ2-2
CDR3: CASKYGGRVRAGELFF
DNA: TGTGCCAGCAAATACGGCGGGAGGGTTAGGGCCGGGGAGCTGTTTTTT

size: .
V: TRBV27
D: .
J: TRBJ2-2
CDR3: CASSSLGTGELFF
DNA: TGTGCCAGCAGTTCCCTAGGCACCGGGGAGCTGTTTTTT

size: .
V: TRBV5-6
D: TRBD1
J: TRBJ2-7
CDR3: CASSPGQGAYEQYF
DNA: TGTGCCAGCAGCCCGGGACAGGGGGCCTACGAGCAGTACTTC

size: .
V: TRBV29-1
D: TRBD1
J: TRBJ2-5
CDR3: CSVEVSQGAWETQYF
DNA: TGCAGCGTTGAAGTGTCGCAGGGGGCATGGGAGACCCAGTACTTC

size: .
V: TRBV10-2
D: .
J: TRBJ2-7
CDR3: CASSDRGAYEQYF
DNA: TGCGCCAGCAGTGACAGGGGCGCCTACGAGCAGTACTTC

size: .
V: TRBV19
D: TRBD2
J: TRBJ2-7
CDR3: CASRLRGDSSYEQYF
DNA: TGTGCCAGTAGGTTGCGGGGGGATAGCTCCTACGAGCAGTACTTC

size: once
V: TRBV13
D: TRBD2
J: TRBJ2-1
CDR3: CASSSLEKRGGRDEQFF
DNA: TGTGCCAGCAGCTCCCTGGAAAAGCGGGGGGGCCGTGATGAGCAGTTCTTC

size: .
V: TRBV7-2
D: .
J: TRBJ2-7
CDR3: CASSLEADYEQYF
DNA: TGTGCCAGCAGCTTAGAAGCCGACTACGAGCAGTACTTC

size: .
V: TRBV18
D: TRBD1
J: TRBJ1-6
CDR3: CASSRTGGESYNSPLHF
DNA: TGTGCCAGCTCTAGGACAGGGGGCGAATCCTATAATTCACCCCTCCACTTT

size: .
V: TRBV9
D: .
J: TRBJ2-2
CDR3: CASSAPAPGAGELFF
DNA: TGTGCCAGCAGCGCCCCCGCACCCGGGGCCGGGGAGCTGTTTTTT

size: .
V: TRBV4-3
D: TRBD2
J: TRBJ2-1
CDR3: CASSQDLGGYNEQFF
DNA: TGCGCCAGCAGCCAAGATCTGGGGGGGTACAATGAGCAGTTCTTC

size: .
V: TRBV7-9
D: TRBD1
J: TRBJ2-3
CDR3: CASLGQATDTQYF
DNA: TGTGCCAGCTTGGGACAGGCGACAGATACGCAGTATTTT

size: .
V: TRBV28
D: .
J: TRBJ2-3
CDR3: CASSPGQGGKAQYF
DNA: TGTGCCAGCAGCCCTGGACAGGGAGGGAAGGCGCAGTATTTT

size: .
V: TRBV29-1
D: .
J: TRBJ2-3
CDR3: CSVEDPTGEVADTQYF
DNA: TGCAGCGTTGAAGACCCAACGGGAGAGGTGGCAGATACGCAGTATTTT

size: .
V: TRBV7-2
D: TRBD1
J: TRBJ2-1
CDR3: CASSRPSGGNEQFF
DNA: TGTGCCAGCAGCCGGCCCTCAGGGGGAAATGAGCAGTTCTTC

size: .
V: TRBV11-1
D: .
J: TRBJ2-1
CDR3: CASSLGAPLARNEQFF
DNA: TGTGCCAGCAGCTTAGGGGCCCCGCTAGCGCGGAATGAGCAGTTCTTC

size: .
V: TRBV4-2
D: TRBD2
J: TRBJ2-1
CDR3: CASSQDWGTSDNEQFF
DNA: TGTGCCAGCAGCCAAGATTGGGGGACTAGCGACAATGAGCAGTTCTTC

size: .
V: TRBV9
D: TRBD2
J: TRBJ2-5
CDR3: CASSATSGAGETQYF
DNA: TGTGCCAGCAGCGCCACTAGCGGGGCGGGGGAGACCCAGTACTTC